The clone carrying this T cell receptor beta chain has more than one count but fewer than ten. Antigen unknown. Total RNA extraction produced at least 5.5 micrograms (per sample) for the study. This sample was taken from a study of blood T cells in healthy people across ages. Then a second PCR, running roughly 7 to 11 cycles, was carried out with a sample-barcoded 5' primer and a J-beta primer mix. TCRdb analysed the 5' RACE reads with MiXCR anew, one entry per CDR3 protein. The table includes 550,000 to 800,000 distinct CDR3 sequences, more than 20% detected once. Study-level findings and limits: Per-million-T-cell TCR beta diversity fell roughly linearly with age. With unsorted PBMCs, a conclusive comparison of naive versus antigen-experienced cells was not possible.

The sequenced sample consisted of blood. The TCR comes from a man between 65 and 85 years old in good health.

In DNA form, the CDR3 reads TGTGCCAGCAGTTGGGGGTCAGGAGAGACCCAGTACTTC. Translating it yields CASSWGSGETQYF. This chain joins TRBV28 and TRBJ2-5; D tentatively reads TRBD1 or TRBD2 (5 bases each). The ends were cut back, 4 bases at V and 4 bases at J, with 10 bases in the middle. The CDR3 totals 13 residues. Germline loops: CDR1 MDHEN, CDR2 SYDVKM.